The rows below give T cell receptor beta chains drawn from one sample of a study of blood T cell repertoires in COVID-19. Some clones are missing from TCRdb's copy, which holds only in-frame ones; the method was immunoSEQ multiplex PCR. The sample records 250,000 to 350,000 clones, around 90% being singletons. Sequencing was done on a sample of PBMCs or T cells enriched from blood (not recorded which). These TCRs come from a woman aged 25-40 years who had recovered from COVID-19. The CDR3 runs from the conserved cysteine through the conserved F or W. Each record gives: D gene, V gene, J gene, clone size, CDR3 DNA, CDR3 protein. The D gene is left open where the match is weak. Some rows have no size entry. The others give once, few or many, or a class for an expanded clone.

>TRBD2|TRBV4-2|TRBJ2-1|.
TGTGCCAGCAGCCAAGCGGGTAGCGGGGTCAATGAGCAGTTCTTC
CASSQAGSGVNEQFF
>TRBD2|TRBV7-2|TRBJ2-7|.
TGTGCCAGCAGCCGCGAGGGGCGGGGGGGTATCCACGAGCAGTACTTC
CASSREGRGGIHEQYF
>.|TRBV4-1|TRBJ1-5|.
TGCGCCAGCAGCCAAGCGGAGGGTAGCAATCAGCCCCAGCATTTT
CASSQAEGSNQPQHF
>.|TRBV3-1/TRBV3-2|TRBJ1-1|.
TGTGCCAGCAGCCAATCCTCAGGGACTAAGAAAGCTTTCTTT
CASSQSSGTKKAFF
>.|TRBV30|TRBJ1-6|few
TGTGCCTGGGAGGGGCGCCTGGGGCGGTCCTTCGCCCTCCACTTT
CAWEGRLGRSFALHF
>TRBD2|TRBV18|TRBJ2-3|once
TGTGCCAGCTCACCACTCGCGGGAGCAGATACGCAGTATTTT
CASSPLAGADTQYF
>TRBD1|TRBV7-2|TRBJ1-2|.
TGTGCCAGCAGCACGGGACAGGGGACCTATGGCTACACCTTC
CASSTGQGTYGYTF
>.|TRBV28|TRBJ2-6|.
TGTGCCAGCATCCGAGGGGGATCTGGGGCCAACGTCCTGACTTTC
CASIRGGSGANVLTF
>.|TRBV18|TRBJ2-1|.
TGTGCCAGCTCACCCTCGACAAGCAGCTACTTCAATGAGCAGTTCTTC
CASSPSTSSYFNEQFF
>.|TRBV11-3|TRBJ1-1|.
TGTGCCAGCAGCAAAACAGGGTACACTGAAGCTTTCTTT
CASSKTGYTEAFF
>TRBD1|TRBV19|TRBJ1-2|few
TGTGCCAGTAGTACCCGGGACAGAATTGTTCTGGGCTATGGCTACACCTTC
CASSTRDRIVLGYGYTF
>.|TRBV5-5|TRBJ1-2|.
TGTGCCAGCAGCTTGGTCAGGCCCTATGGCTACACCTTC
CASSLVRPYGYTF
>.|TRBV6-1|TRBJ1-4|many
TGTGCCAGCAGTGAAGCGGGGGGACTGGGCAATGAAAAACTGTTTTTT
CASSEAGGLGNEKLFF
>.|TRBV9|TRBJ1-3|.
TGTGCCAGCAGCGTAGAGAACAGGCGGCTCTCTGGAAACACCATATATTTT
CASSVENRRLSGNTIYF
>.|TRBV27|TRBJ1-6|.
TGTGCCAGCAGTTTATTGCGACTCCTCTATAATTCACCCCTCCACTTT
CASSLLRLLYNSPLHF
>.|TRBV5-1|TRBJ1-2|few
TGCGCCAGCAGCCTTGGGGGCAACAATAACTATGGCTACACCTTC
CASSLGGNNNYGYTF
>TRBD1|TRBV10-3|TRBJ1-5|.
TGTGCCATCAGTGAGTGGGGACAGAATCAGCCCCAGCATTTT
CAISEWGQNQPQHF
>.|TRBV9|TRBJ1-6|.
TGTGCCAGCAGCGTAGGTGGCAGCGGCTCACCCCTCCACTTT
CASSVGGSGSPLHF
>.|TRBV9|TRBJ1-2|.
TGTGCCAGCAGCGTAAGTCGGGGAGACTATGGCTACACCTTC
CASSVSRGDYGYTF
>.|TRBV2|TRBJ1-3|.
TGTGCCAGCAGGTCCTCCCGGGGATCGGGAAACACCATATATTTT
CASRSSRGSGNTIYF
>.|TRBV6-6|TRBJ1-2|.
TGTGCCAGCAGGGGAGGGTTGGATGGCTACACCTTC
CASRGGLDGYTF
>.|TRBV10-2|TRBJ2-2|once
TGCGCCAGCAGGCCGACAGGGAACACCGGGGAGCTGTTTTTT
CASRPTGNTGELFF
>TRBD1|TRBV27|TRBJ1-6|.
TGTGCCAGCAGGCCTACAGGGGGGAATTCACCCCTCCACTTT
CASRPTGGNSPLHF
>.|TRBV7-8|TRBJ1-3|.
TGTGCCAGCAGGGCTCATCCGGAGTTTACCCGTCCCTACTCTGGAAACACCATATATTTT
CASRAHPEFTRPYSGNTIYF